The 13 T cell receptor beta chains reported below all come from one sample, sequenced in a study of technical replicates of blood from a few donors (dated by TCRdb to the late 2010s). The method behind the library was the immunoSEQ multiplex PCR assay. The immuneACCESS repertoire file appears here via TCRdb, limited to in-frame rearrangements. These files lack a portion of the clones; in checked studies, under half of the deficit traces to unresolved V genes, and the cause of the others is not known. In this sample the table shows more than 75,000 clones, just over 95% of which occur a single time. The ten largest clonotypes hold approximately 0.39% of the sample. The source material was T cells isolated from PBMCs. These receptors originate from a human donor in good health.

The chain has TRBV7-9 and TRBJ2-1; 13 bases map to TRBD2. Germline V gene data show CDR1 as SEHNR and CDR2 as FQNEAQ (reference sequence). The V and J ends lost 8 bases and 6 bases, in that order; junction bases with no gene match: 4. The CDR3 extends over 14 amino acids. The CDR3 coding sequence is TGTGCCAGCCATACTAGCGGGAGGGCCAATGAGCAGTTCTTC. Translation gives CASHTSGRANEQFF.

The genes are TRBV30 and TRBJ2-1; D is perhaps TRBD2 (5 bases). Deletions cut 2 bases from V and 13 bases from J, with 18 bases between. The CDR3 is 13 amino acids. CDR1 is GTSNPN and CDR2 is SVGIG in the germline V gene (reference sequence). The CDR3 reads CAWSPEFPGSQFF. The CDR3 nucleotides read TGTGCCTGGAGTCCTGAGTTTCCGGGGTCACAGTTCTTC.

The chain employs TRBV4-1 and TRBJ1-1; 9 positions match TRBD1. The CDR3 is 16 residues long. Germline lookup yields CDR1 MGHRA and CDR2 YSYEKL. J gave up 3 bases and V 2 bases, and 7 bases lay outside the gene matches. The CDR3 DNA reads as TGCGCCAGCAGCCAACCTGGGACAGGGAGGGACACTGAAGCTTTCTTT. As protein: CASSQPGTGRDTEAFF.

This clone was recorded only once. The chain employs TRBV30 and TRBJ2-7, with TRBD1 as a possible D gene (6 bases). Germline loops: CDR1 GTSNPN, CDR2 SVGIG (reference sequence). The CDR3 runs 13 residues. V dropped 0 bases and J dropped 2 bases, with 8 bases sitting between them. The CDR3 reads CAWSVGGPYEQYF. The CDR3, as DNA: TGTGCCTGGAGTGTTGGGGGCCCCTACGAGCAGTACTTC. Complete variable domain (other parts from reference TRBV30 and TRBJ2-7): SQTIHQWPATLVQPVGSPLSLECTVEGTSNPNLYWYRQAAGRGLQLLFYSVGIGQISSEVPQNLSASRPQDRQFILSSKKLLLSDSGFYLCAWSVGGPYEQYFGPGTRLTVT.

This chain uses TRBV6-5 with TRBJ1-2; no clear D. V lost 0 bases and J lost 5, with 13 bases in between. CDR3 length: 15 amino acids. Germline V gives CDR1 MNHEY, CDR2 SVGAGI. Written as DNA, the CDR3 is TGTGCCAGCAGTTACTCGATGAACGTCGGGTATGGCTACACCTTC. Residues: CASSYSMNVGYGYTF.

The chain links TRBV5-1 to TRBJ2-1, with 8 positions matching TRBD2. V gave up 3 bases and J gave up 7 bases; unmatched junction bases: 6. The germline V gene has CDR1 SGHRS and CDR2 YFSETQ. The CDR3 runs 14 residues. CDR3 sequence reads: CASSWTSPENEQFF. CDR3 DNA sequence: TGCGCCAGCAGCTGGACTAGCCCGGAGAATGAGCAGTTCTTC.

The V call is TRBV5-1, the J call TRBJ2-1, with D possibly TRBD1 on 5 matching bases. This CDR3 spans 12 amino acids. Germline CDR1 SGHRS, CDR2 YFSETQ. The V and J ends lost 4 bases and 7 bases respectively, with 9 bases between them. As DNA, the CDR3 is TGCGCCAGCAGCAGGGGTACTAATGAGCAGTTCTTC. Its protein is CASSRGTNEQFF.

The chain couples TRBV6-5 to TRBJ1-1; 7 bases align to TRBD1. Germline V CDR1 and CDR2: MNHEY, SVGAGI. There are 14 residues in the CDR3. J was trimmed by 3 bases and V by 1 base; bases with no gene match: 2. CDR3 loop: CASSYFTGDTEAFF. For the CDR3, the DNA is TGTGCCAGCAGTTACTTTACAGGGGACACTGAAGCTTTCTTT.

The V call is TRBV4-2, the J call TRBJ2-3; D is unclear. The CDR3 sequence is 16 residues long. Between the trimmed V and J ends, which lost 0 bases and 3 bases, there was a span of 13 bases. The V gene's germline CDR1 is LGHNA and CDR2 YNFKEQ. This CDR3 reads CASSQDTGPRTDTQYF. In DNA form, the CDR3 reads TGTGCCAGCAGCCAAGATACTGGGCCAAGAACAGATACGCAGTATTTT.

The V and J genes are TRBV6-5 and TRBJ2-5; maybe TRBD1 (6 bases). The V end was cut by 5 bases, the J end by 4 bases, with 17 bases between. This CDR3 comprises 15 residues. CDR1 and CDR2 (germline): MNHEY, SVGAGI. The CDR3 protein is CASSRSQGFLETQYF. The CDR3 region has the DNA TGTGCCAGCAGTCGCTCACAGGGATTTCTAGAGACCCAGTACTTC.

Only one count was recorded for this clone. The chain links TRBV11-2 to TRBJ1-5; D perhaps matches TRBD1 (6 bases). CDR3 length: 15 amino acids. The germline V gene encodes CDR1 SGHAT and CDR2 FQNNGV. Trimming left V 0 bases short and J 7 bases short, with 13 bases between. The CDR3 region is CASSLDSGQGQPQHF. As DNA, the CDR3 is TGTGCCAGCAGCTTAGATTCAGGTCAGGGGCAGCCCCAGCATTTT.

The rearrangement joins TRBV27 to TRBJ2-2, with TRBD1 matching over 7 bases. The germline gives CDR1 MNHEY, CDR2 SMNVEV (reference sequence). V shed 6 bases, J shed 4 bases, and the junction held 17 bases outside the gene matches. This CDR3 has 18 amino acids. The CDR3 DNA reads as TGTGCCAGCAGGCTCCTAGGAGACAGGGTTGAGGGCACCGGGGAGCTGTTTTTT. It yields the protein CASRLLGDRVEGTGELFF.

The chain links TRBV9 to TRBJ2-1; 9 bases fit TRBD2. This CDR3 region has 18 residues. Germline-derived CDR1 and CDR2 are SGDLS and YYNGEE. Losses at the gene ends were 0 bases for V and 5 bases for J; bases not matched to a gene: 12. This chain's CDR3 is CASSVGVGTSGPHNEQFF. CDR3 DNA sequence: TGTGCCAGCAGCGTAGGAGTGGGCACTAGCGGGCCCCACAATGAGCAGTTCTTC.